This record covers a single TCR beta chain. The antigen is unknown. The junction and the germline gene differ at one end; a read error may be behind it. Looked up from germline, CDR1 is DFQATT and CDR2 is SNEGSKA (reference sequence). The CDR3 totals 14 residues. Making use of molecular barcodes, quantitative 5'-RACE generated TCR beta libraries. MiXCR was run by TCRdb on the 5' RACE reads, yielding one entry per CDR3 protein. The sample yields under 150,000 distinct CDR3 sequences, 9.5% to 12% seen once. These data belong to a study of CD8 T cells in ankylosing spondylitis. General study findings and limits: Disease-linked clones reportedly showed significant enrichment in matched ankylosing spondylitis synovial fluid. Roughly 8 highly homologous variants formed a TCR beta motif that appeared characteristic of ankylosing spondylitis blood.

The sequence came from a female donor with ankylosing spondylitis or in good health (not recorded which). This sequence joins TRBV20-1 and TRBJ2-1, with 8 bases identical to TRBD1. Sequenced input: blood, either unsorted or a sorted T cell fraction (not recorded which). CDR3 nucleotides: TGCAGTGCTAAAGGACAGGGAGGATACAATGGGCAGTTCTTC. It codes for CSAKGQGGYNGQFF.